This entry describes one TCR beta chain. The data derive from a study of T cell changes during pregnancy in multiple sclerosis. The data were produced by immunoSEQ multiplex PCR, yet TCRdb's version contains in-frame clones alone and is incomplete. The sample has tens of thousands of clones; roughly 90% are singletons. With 1 base removed from V and 5 bases from J, the gap between germline ends came to 12 bases. This CDR3 has 15 amino acids. CDR1 SNHLY and CDR2 FYNNEI come from the germline V gene. The rearrangement joins TRBV2 to TRBJ2-1; a possible D gene is TRBD2 (6 bases). Sample: peripheral blood, taken in the first trimester of pregnancy. The receptor was isolated from a female donor with multiple sclerosis, enrolled in a pregnancy study. The CDR3 coding sequence is TGTGCCAGCAGTGAAGTGCTAGCGCGAAACAATGAGCAGTTCTTC. The encoded protein is CASSEVLARNNEQFF.